This passage covers 21 T cell receptor beta chains from one sample sequenced in a study of OX40 agonist ivuxolimab in advanced cancers. Produced via immunoSEQ multiplex PCR; TCRdb's table is partial and in-frame only. Of over 25,000 clones in the sample, around 80% were seen once. The sample was CD4+ or CD8+ T cells sorted from blood, taken in a trial of the OX40 agonist ivuxolimab. The receptors here all came from an adult with an advanced solid tumor such as melanoma, head and neck, liver or kidney cancer.

The chain is built from TRBV4-1 and TRBJ2-1, with 9 bases lining up with TRBD1. This CDR3 has 17 residues. Looked up from germline, CDR1 is MGHRA and CDR2 is YSYEKL. J lost 5 bases, V lost 3 bases, and 11 bases had no gene match. The CDR3 region is CASSHTPGQGSNNEQFF. The CDR3 DNA reads TGCGCCAGCAGCCATACTCCGGGACAGGGATCAAACAATGAGCAGTTCTTC.

This clone showed up just once. The genes are TRBV27 and TRBJ1-1; D call uncertain. CDR1 MNHEY and CDR2 SMNVEV come from the germline V gene (reference sequence). CDR3 length: 15 amino acids. The V and J ends lost 6 bases and 1 base respectively, with 15 bases between them. The CDR3 sequence is CASSLRASGNTEAFF. The CDR3 DNA reads as TGTGCCAGCAGCTTAAGAGCGTCGGGGAACACTGAAGCTTTCTTT.

The CDR3 DNA reads TGTGCCAGCAGCGTAGATCCGGGGACTAGCACAGATACGCAGTATTTT. It specifies CASSVDPGTSTDTQYF. The chain is built from TRBV9 and TRBJ2-3, with D perhaps TRBD2 (6 bases). The CDR3 spans 16 residues. Looked up from germline, CDR1 is SGDLS and CDR2 is YYNGEE. V gave up 0 bases and J gave up 0 bases, with 11 bases separating them.

The chain recombines TRBV7-9 with TRBJ2-2, with a weak D call TRBD1 (5 bases). The germline gives CDR1 SEHNR, CDR2 FQNEAQ (reference sequence). V was shortened by 5 bases and J by 6 bases, with 10 bases between the two germline ends. The length of the CDR3 is 13 residues. CDR3 nucleotide sequence: TGTGCCAGCAGCCGCACAGGACCCGGGGAGCTGTTTTTT. Encoded protein: CASSRTGPGELFF. The full variable domain, its missing parts supplied by reference TRBV7-9 and TRBJ2-2, is DTGVSQNPRHKITKRGQNVTFRCDPISEHNRLYWYRQTLGQGPEFLTYFQNEAQLEKSRLLSDRFSAERPKGSFSTLEIQRTEQGDSAMYLCASSRTGPGELFFGEGSRLTVL.

The V gene is TRBV30, the J gene TRBJ1-6; TRBD1 aligns across 8 bases. CDR1 is GTSNPN, CDR2 SVGIG, per germline (reference sequence). Trimming removed 2 bases from V and 7 bases from J; junction bases left unmatched: 4. The CDR3 consists of 14 residues. CDR3 sequence reads: CAWSYGQGNSPLHF. Written as DNA, the CDR3 is TGTGCCTGGAGTTACGGACAGGGAAATTCACCCCTCCACTTT.

The chain links TRBV9 to TRBJ1-3, with D possibly TRBD1 on 5 matching bases. V dropped 4 bases and J dropped 0 bases, with 14 bases sitting between them. CDR3 length: 16 residues. The germline V gene has CDR1 SGDLS and CDR2 YYNGEE. CDR3 nucleotide sequence: TGTGCCAGCAGCACGGACGGGGGGACCTCTGGAAACACCATATATTTT. Translating it yields CASSTDGGTSGNTIYF.

The gene calls are TRBV14 and TRBJ2-7; 7 bases are shared with TRBD1. The V gene end was trimmed by 7 bases and the J gene end by 0 bases; junction bases not matched to a gene: 6. Germline CDR1 reads SGHDN; CDR2 reads FVKESK. CDR3 length: 14 amino acids. CDR3 region: CASTPGTASYEQYF. The CDR3 DNA is TGTGCCAGCACCCCCGGGACAGCCTCCTACGAGCAGTACTTC.

By share, this clone counts as medium-sized. V usage is TRBV4-2 and J usage is TRBJ1-2; the D gene is possibly TRBD1 (6 bases). Germline lookup yields CDR1 LGHNA and CDR2 YNFKEQ. CDR3 length: 15 amino acids. The V and J ends lost 2 bases and 8 bases respectively, with 18 bases between them. The chain's CDR3 is CASSQSPGAPEGYTF. The CDR3 DNA follows: TGTGCCAGCAGCCAATCCCCAGGGGCTCCGGAGGGCTACACCTTC.

The V call is TRBV4-2, the J call TRBJ1-5; TRBD1 aligns across 10 bases. CDR1 is LGHNA, CDR2 YNFKEQ, per germline. Trimming took 0 bases from V and 6 from J; bases not matched to a gene: 5. The CDR3 is made up of 16 amino acids. This chain's CDR3 is CASSQDRDRGSQPQHF. CDR3 DNA: TGTGCCAGCAGCCAAGATCGGGACAGGGGCTCTCAGCCCCAGCATTTT.

The chain recombines TRBV5-6 with TRBJ2-3; TRBD1 aligns across 8 bases. Trimming cost V 4 bases and J 2 bases; bases outside gene matches: 6. CDR3 size: 15 residues. Germline CDR1 reads SGHDT; CDR2 reads YYEEEE. CDR3 bases: TGTGCCAGCAGCGCCGGGACAGGCTACACAGATACGCAGTATTTT. Translated, it gives CASSAGTGYTDTQYF.

This chain joins TRBV6-5 and TRBJ1-5; D not resolved. Germline-derived CDR1 and CDR2 are MNHEY and SVGAGI. The CDR3 runs 14 residues. V was cut by 4 bases and J by 8 bases, with 15 bases left in between. CDR3 in DNA: TGTGCCAGCAGTTCGGACGGACTCTCGGAGCCCCAGCATTTT. This codes for CASSSDGLSEPQHF.

This chain links TRBV7-2 with TRBJ1-1; unclear D gene. Germline CDR1 SGHTA, CDR2 FQGNSA. CDR3 length: 16 amino acids. V gave up 5 bases and J gave up 0 bases, with 16 bases separating them. The CDR3 nucleotides are TGTGCCAGCAGCAGACGAGGCAGTTTAATGAACACTGAAGCTTTCTTT. Protein sequence: CASSRRGSLMNTEAFF.

The chain has TRBV9 and TRBJ2-7; 14 bases are a match to TRBD2. The germline gives CDR1 SGDLS, CDR2 YYNGEE. Losses at the gene ends were 3 bases for V and 4 bases for J; bases not matched to a gene: 9. The CDR3 contains 17 residues. CDR3 nucleotides: TGTGCCAGCAGCGGCCCGAGACTAGCGGGGGGGCCTTACGAGCAGTACTTC. This sequence encodes CASSGPRLAGGPYEQYF.

The V gene is TRBV19, the J gene TRBJ2-7; the D is unclear. V lost 5 bases to trimming and J lost 2 bases, with 13 bases between them. Germline CDR1 LNHDA, CDR2 SQIVND (reference sequence). The length of the CDR3 is 14 residues. CDR3 protein: CASSWAQGAYEQYF. The DNA of the CDR3 is TGTGCCAGTAGTTGGGCCCAAGGTGCCTACGAGCAGTACTTC.

The chain joins TRBV19 to TRBJ1-5, with D perhaps TRBD1 (5 bases). The CDR3 covers 17 residues. Germline V lookup: CDR1 LNHDA, CDR2 SQIVND (reference sequence). V shed 5 bases and J shed 2 bases, with 19 bases lying between them. The CDR3 sequence: CASSLDLGELGNQPQHF. CDR3 bases: TGTGCCAGTAGTCTTGATTTGGGGGAGTTGGGCAATCAGCCCCAGCATTTT.

J is TRBJ2-7 and V is TRBV5-1, with 7 bases matching TRBD1. This CDR3 has 15 amino acids. Germline trimming cut 5 bases from V and 5 bases from J; bases unmatched to any gene: 13. Germline lookup yields CDR1 SGHRS and CDR2 YFSETQ. The CDR3: CASSPTRQGVHEQYF. CDR3 DNA sequence: TGCGCCAGCAGTCCAACTCGGCAGGGGGTGCACGAGCAGTACTTC.

The count of this clone is one. The chain joins TRBV7-9 to TRBJ2-3; perhaps TRBD2 as D (5 bases). Germline V gene lookup returns CDR1 SEHNR and CDR2 FQNEAQ (reference sequence). V dropped 1 base and J dropped 4 bases, with 15 bases sitting between them. This CDR3 spans 16 amino acids. The CDR3 sequence: CASSLVGSRVADTQYF. DNA of the CDR3: TGTGCCAGCAGCTTAGTGGGCTCGAGGGTTGCAGATACGCAGTATTTT.

The chain joins TRBV7-7 to TRBJ2-3, with no clear D. This CDR3 has 13 amino acids. The germline CDR1 and CDR2 sequences are SSHAT and FNYEAQ (reference sequence). CDR3 bases: TGTGCTAGCTCAAAGACCCTGCCGGACGCGCAGTATTTT. Amino acid sequence: CASSKTLPDAQYF.

V usage is TRBV7-9 and J usage is TRBJ2-3; D is possibly TRBD1 (5 bases). This CDR3 is built from 15 residues. CDR1 and CDR2 from the germline V gene are SEHNR and FQNEAQ (reference sequence). The V end lost 3 bases, the J end lost 7 bases, and 17 bases lay between the germline ends. CDR3 residues: CASSFPPGRGNTQYF. The CDR3 DNA sequence: TGTGCCAGCAGCTTTCCCCCCGGTAGGGGAAATACGCAGTATTTT. The full variable domain, with the rest looked up from reference TRBV7-9 and TRBJ2-3, is DTGVSQNPRHKITKRGQNVTFRCDPISEHNRLYWYRQTLGQGPEFLTYFQNEAQLEKSRLLSDRFSAERPKGSFSTLEIQRTEQGDSAMYLCASSFPPGRGNTQYFGPGTRLTVL.

The V gene is TRBV27, the J gene TRBJ2-1; 12 bases match TRBD2. Germline CDR1 and CDR2: MNHEY and SMNVEV (reference sequence). The V segment lost 2 bases and the J segment 5 bases; nucleotides outside the gene matches: 1. The CDR3 has 15 residues. The chain's CDR3 is CASSLRTSGNNEQFF. CDR3 in DNA: TGTGCCAGCAGTTTAAGGACTAGCGGGAACAATGAGCAGTTCTTC.

The V and J genes are TRBV6-5 and TRBJ2-7, with 7 bases fitting TRBD2. The germline V gene has CDR1 MNHEY and CDR2 SVGAGI. With V trimmed by 2 bases and J by 7 bases, 2 bases remained unmatched. This CDR3 is 12 amino acids long. CDR3 sequence: CASSYPGGEQYF. CDR3 in DNA: TGTGCCAGCAGTTACCCCGGGGGGGAGCAGTACTTC.